Shown below are 18 T cell receptor beta chains from a single sample sequenced in a study of blood T cell repertoires in COVID-19 (TCRdb year 2020). Libraries were constructed by the immunoSEQ multiplex PCR assay. TCRdb carries this immuneACCESS record with in-frame sequences only. Its versions omit some clonotypes, under half of them owing to an unresolved V gene in the studies checked, with the rest unexplained. The sample table lists about 110,000 clones, 69% of them with a count of one. The ten biggest clones cover about 6.5% of the sample. Sequenced sample: peripheral blood. Source of these receptors: an older man with acute or convalescent COVID-19.

This clone occurred a few times. V and J are TRBV2 and TRBJ1-3; D unclear. The V end was cut by 5 bases, the J end by 0 bases, with 11 bases between. In germline, CDR1 is SNHLY, CDR2 FYNNEI. The CDR3 runs 15 residues. CDR3 DNA sequence: TGTGCCAGCAGTAAAACGGTGAGCTCTGGAAACACCATATATTTT. This encodes CASSKTVSSGNTIYF.

The chain has TRBV19 and TRBJ1-2; D is uncertain. V dropped 4 bases and J dropped 2 bases, with 8 bases sitting between them. This CDR3 has 13 residues. Germline loops: CDR1 LNHDA, CDR2 SQIVND (reference sequence). The CDR3 sequence is CASSRSENYGYTF. The CDR3, as DNA: TGTGCCAGTAGTAGGTCCGAGAACTATGGCTACACCTTC.

The chain uses TRBV7-3 and TRBJ2-3; D gene ambiguous. Germline CDR1 reads SGHTA; CDR2 reads FQGTGA. This CDR3 has 15 residues. Trimming took 5 bases from V and 2 from J, leaving 14 bases between them. CDR3 bases: TGTGCCAGCAGCCCCCACCGGGTACCCACAGATACGCAGTATTTT. This sequence encodes CASSPHRVPTDTQYF.

This clone came up once. The rearrangement uses TRBV10-3 and TRBJ2-1, with D perhaps matching TRBD2 (6 bases). Trimming removed 10 bases at V and 8 bases at J, with 12 bases between. This CDR3 spans 11 amino acids. CDR1 and CDR2 from the germline V gene are ENHRY and SYGVKD. CDR3: CATERRDEQFF. In DNA form, the CDR3 reads TGTGCCACGGAAAGGAGGGATGAGCAGTTCTTC.

The chain recombines TRBV29-1 with TRBJ2-5; D is possibly TRBD2 (6 bases). V was trimmed by 7 bases and J by 1 base, leaving 13 bases between them. CDR1 SQVTM and CDR2 ANQGSEA come from the germline V gene. The CDR3 length is 13 residues. The CDR3 here is CSALWGVQETQYF. The CDR3, as DNA: TGCAGCGCCCTATGGGGGGTCCAAGAGACCCAGTACTTC.

The V and J genes are TRBV19 and TRBJ2-2, with 7 nucleotides matching TRBD1. This CDR3 spans 14 amino acids. V was pared by 7 bases and J by 0 bases, with 2 bases of the junction left unmatched. The germline gives CDR1 LNHDA, CDR2 SQIVND (reference sequence). The DNA of the CDR3 is TGTGCCAGTACGGGACAGACGAACACCGGGGAGCTGTTTTTT. Protein: CASTGQTNTGELFF.

For the CDR3, the DNA is TGTGCCAGTAGTAGCCCGGGGACTAGCACCGGGGAGCTGTTTTTT. It translates to CASSSPGTSTGELFF. This chain connects TRBV19 to TRBJ2-2; TRBD2 matches at 8 bases. Trimming took 4 bases from V and 4 from J; bases not matched to a gene: 5. There are 15 residues in the CDR3. Germline CDR1 reads LNHDA; CDR2 reads SQIVND (reference sequence).

The chain employs TRBV4-1 and TRBJ1-5, with 8 nucleotides matching TRBD1. This CDR3 comprises 15 residues. Germline lookup yields CDR1 MGHRA and CDR2 YSYEKL. The V segment lost 0 bases and the J segment 9 bases; nucleotides outside the gene matches: 7. The CDR3 DNA sequence: TGCGCCAGCAGCCAAGATGAGGCAGGGGGCTTGCCCCAGCATTTT. This gives the protein CASSQDEAGGLPQHF.

This chain joins TRBV6-5 and TRBJ1-4, with TRBD1 matching 10 bases. V lost 0 bases to trimming and J lost 7 bases; unmatched junction nucleotides: 2. The length of the CDR3 is 15 residues. Germline loops: CDR1 MNHEY, CDR2 SVGAGI. The CDR3: CASSYSRTGGEKLFF. As DNA, the CDR3 is TGTGCCAGCAGTTACTCGCGGACAGGGGGTGAAAAACTGTTTTTT.

The chain is built from TRBV28 and TRBJ1-1; D uncertain. Germline V gene lookup returns CDR1 MDHEN and CDR2 SYDVKM. The CDR3 covers 11 residues. Trimming removed 8 bases from V and 5 bases from J, with 9 bases in between. The CDR3 coding sequence is TGTGCCAGCGGGAGTTTTACTGAAGCTTTCTTT. Amino acid sequence: CASGSFTEAFF.

The chain joins TRBV20-1 to TRBJ2-1; D perhaps matches TRBD2 (6 bases). V was clipped by 3 bases and J by 14 bases, with 20 bases between them. CDR3 length: 13 amino acids. The germline CDR1 and CDR2 sequences are DFQATT and SNEGSKA (reference sequence). The CDR3 sequence is CSASDGTSYGEFF. The CDR3 nucleotides are TGCAGTGCTAGTGATGGGACTTCGTACGGGGAGTTCTTC.

The rearrangement joins TRBV5-4 to TRBJ2-5; D remains ambiguous. There are 15 residues in the CDR3. CDR1 and CDR2 from the germline V gene are SGHNT and YYREEE (reference sequence). Trimming cost V 4 bases and J 5 bases, with 18 bases left between them. The CDR3 sequence is CASSPPMRIGETQYF. The CDR3 DNA sequence: TGTGCCAGCAGCCCACCGATGCGGATTGGGGAGACCCAGTACTTC. The entire variable domain, with the rest obtained from reference TRBV5-4 and TRBJ2-5, is as follows: ETGVTQSPTHLIKTRGQQVTLRCSSQSGHNTVSWYQQALGQGPQFIFQYYREEENGRGNFPPRFSGLQFPNYSSELNVNALELDDSALYLCASSPPMRIGETQYFGPGTRLLVL.

V gene TRBV27 combines with J gene TRBJ2-1; TRBD1 agrees at 8 bases. This CDR3 has 15 amino acids. The V and J ends lost 5 bases and 7 bases, in that order; junction bases with no gene match: 10. Germline CDR1 and CDR2: MNHEY and SMNVEV (reference sequence). The CDR3 nucleotides read TGTGCCAGCAGTGTACAGGGGGGTGGGATTAATGAGCAGTTCTTC. This gives the protein CASSVQGGGINEQFF.

J is TRBJ2-2 and V is TRBV7-2, with D tentatively TRBD1 (6 bases). This CDR3 has 16 residues. The V end lost 5 bases, the J end lost 0 bases, and 13 bases lay between the germline ends. Germline CDR1 SGHTA, CDR2 FQGNSA. In nucleotides, the CDR3 is TGTGCCAGCAGCGTGCGTGGGACAACGAACACCGGGGAGCTGTTTTTT. Residues: CASSVRGTTNTGELFF. Combining the CDR3 with reference TRBV7-2 and TRBJ2-2 gives the whole variable domain GAGVSQSPSNKVTEKGKDVELRCDPISGHTALYWYRQSLGQGLEFLIYFQGNSAPDKSGLPSDRFSAERTGGSVSTLTIQRTQQEDSAVYLCASSVRGTTNTGELFFGEGSRLTVL.

The chain couples TRBV2 to TRBJ2-2; no reliable D call. Germline assignment: CDR1 SNHLY and CDR2 FYNNEI. The V end lost 5 bases, the J end lost 6 bases, and 10 bases lay between the germline ends. CDR3 length: 13 amino acids. This CDR3 is CASSTYSAGELFF. The CDR3 DNA reads as TGTGCCAGCAGTACCTACTCGGCCGGGGAGCTGTTTTTT.

This chain links TRBV28 with TRBJ2-5; 12 positions agree with TRBD2. Trimming took 2 bases from V and 4 from J; bases not matched to a gene: 2. The CDR3 loop spans 15 amino acids. Germline-derived CDR1 and CDR2 are MDHEN and SYDVKM. The CDR3 is CASSLRTSGVETQYF. CDR3 sequence (DNA): TGTGCCAGCAGTTTAAGGACTAGCGGGGTAGAGACCCAGTACTTC.

The chain recombines TRBV29-1 with TRBJ2-5, with a weak D call TRBD2 (6 bases). Per the germline V gene, CDR1 is SQVTM and CDR2 is ANQGSEA. There are 9 residues in the CDR3. Here the CDR3 reads CRSEGTQYF. The CDR3 DNA sequence: TGCAGGTCGGAGGGGACCCAGTACTTC.

The CDR3, as DNA: TGTGCCAGCCGCTCCGGGACAGGGAAGACCCAGTACTTC. Translation: CASRSGTGKTQYF. V gene TRBV27 combines with J gene TRBJ2-5; 9 bases map to TRBD1. V lost 8 bases, J lost 6 bases, and 7 bases stayed unmatched. The CDR3 totals 13 residues. Germline V lookup: CDR1 MNHEY, CDR2 SMNVEV (reference sequence).